This passage covers 2 T cell receptor beta chains from one sample sequenced in a study of vaccination effects on CD4 cells after COVID-19. Before sequencing, viral peptide pools were used by the ViraFEST assay to expand antigen-specific CD4+ T cells. Subsequent to a culture period of nine to ten days, CD4+ T cells were isolated. Libraries were prepared by immunoSEQ multiplex PCR; TCRdb keeps only in-frame clonotypes and omits some of them. The table has tens of thousands of clones, more than 80% seen once. Antigen specificity for these receptors is unknown. Sequencing was performed on CD4+ T cells from PBMCs cultured with HCoV-229E spike peptides, taken before COVID-19 vaccination. Receptors originate from a human donor who received a COVID-19 vaccine.

J is TRBJ1-5 and V is TRBV6-4, with 9 positions matching TRBD1. The germline gives CDR1 MRHNA, CDR2 SNTAGT. Trimming took 5 bases from V and 6 from J; bases not matched to a gene: 2. This CDR3 spans 13 amino acids. CDR3 nucleotides: TGTGCCAGCAGTCCGGACAGGGGTCAGCCCCAGCATTTT. This translates into CASSPDRGQPQHF.

The rearrangement links TRBV15 to TRBJ2-7; D might be TRBD2 (6 bases). Per germline, CDR1 LNHNV and CDR2 YYDKDF (reference sequence). V shed 0 bases and J shed 0 bases, with 12 bases lying between them. CDR3 length: 16 amino acids. The CDR3 DNA reads TGTGCCACCAGCAGAGAGAGGTGGGGGGACTCCTACGAGCAGTACGTC. Translated: CATSRERWGDSYEQYV.